This section outlines one T cell receptor (beta chain) sequence together with its context. The data are from a study of blood T cell repertoires in COVID-19. Adults between roughly 18 and 95 years of age took part from 24 US areas. In the authors' workflow: Amplification from reference gene primers served as the basis for estimated nucleated cell counts. The protocol was immunoSEQ multiplex PCR, while the TCRdb copy is restricted to in-frame clones and leaves out a portion. V and J calls and clone size are given by that table; D and trimming were obtained from the DNA. The top ten clones hold under 20% of a sample with approximately 200,000 clones, about 85% of them seen once. The CDR3 runs 15 residues. Trimming took off 7 bases at V and 0 bases at J, with 13 bases between the two ends. Per germline, CDR1 SNHLY and CDR2 FYNNEI.

This clonotype originated in a man aged 35 to 55 who had recovered from COVID-19. Sequenced input: PBMCs or T cells enriched from blood (not recorded which). This sequence joins TRBV2 and TRBJ1-5; D unresolved. DNA of the CDR3: TGTGCCAGCAAGCAGGACTTATATAGCAATCAGCCCCAGCATTTT. This gives the protein CASKQDLYSNQPQHF.